This is a list of T cell receptor beta chains from one sample in a study of T cells after posttransplantation cyclophosphamide. Produced via immunoSEQ multiplex PCR; TCRdb's table is partial and in-frame only. The sample is made up of tens of thousands of clones, none counted only once. Sequences were obtained from PBMCs. The receptors derive from a man aged 35 to 55 in good health, CMV-negative, and a related stem cell transplant donor. The CDR3 runs from the conserved cysteine through the conserved F or W. A D gene is named only where the DNA matches it firmly. Clone sizes are shown as once, few or many counts, or a class when the clone is expanded.

CDR3nt | CDR3aa | v_gene | abundance | d_gene | j_gene
TGTGCCACCGGGGCTGGACAGCAAGAAGAGACCCAGTACTTC | CATGAGQQEETQYF | TRBV10-3 | many | - | TRBJ2-5
TGCAGCGTTGATGCGGGACAGGGGGTCACTGAAGCTTTCTTT | CSVDAGQGVTEAFF | TRBV29-1 | many | TRBD1 | TRBJ1-1
TGCAGCGTTGAAGGGCAGGGGAATTCCTATGGCTACACCTTC | CSVEGQGNSYGYTF | TRBV29-1 | many | - | TRBJ1-2
TGTGCCAGTAGTATCGGACAGGCAAGCTCCTACGAGCAGTACTTC | CASSIGQASSYEQYF | TRBV19 | many | TRBD1 | TRBJ2-7
TGTGCCAGCAGCGTCGCGGCGGGATACCACGAGCAGTACTTC | CASSVAAGYHEQYF | TRBV5-4 | many | - | TRBJ2-7
TGTGCCAGCAGCCTAGACTTCGGGTTTAAAGGGGATGGCTACACCTTC | CASSLDFGFKGDGYTF | TRBV7-8 | many | - | TRBJ1-2
TGTGCCTGGAGTGGGGGCGGCGCAACTAATGAAAAACTGTTTTTT | CAWSGGGATNEKLFF | TRBV30 | many | - | TRBJ1-4
TGTGCCAGCAGTTTTCTTCAGGGTAACCAAGAGACCCAGTACTTC | CASSFLQGNQETQYF | TRBV27 | many | - | TRBJ2-5
TGTGCCACCGGACGAGAGGGCCCCCAAGAGACCCAGTACTTC | CATGREGPQETQYF | TRBV15 | many | - | TRBJ2-5
TGTGCCAGCAGCTTTGGGGGGGGTCAGCCCCAGCATTTT | CASSFGGGQPQHF | TRBV7-6 | many | - | TRBJ1-5
TGTGCCAGCAGCGCCCTCGAGAGTCCTGGCTACACCTTC | CASSALESPGYTF | TRBV7-9 | many | - | TRBJ1-2
TGTGCCAGCAGTTATTCCGGGACAGGGCGGAATTCACCCCTCCACTTT | CASSYSGTGRNSPLHF | TRBV6-6 | many | TRBD1 | TRBJ1-6
TGTGCCAGCAGCCGCGGCTTAAGACTTGCGTCCTACGAGCAGTACTTC | CASSRGLRLASYEQYF | TRBV11-1 | many | - | TRBJ2-7
TGTGCCAGCAGAAAACGGGACACCGGGGAGCTGTTTTTT | CASRKRDTGELFF | TRBV7-3 | many | - | TRBJ2-2
TGCGCCAGCAGCAAGCGGGGTAGCTCCTACGAGCAGTACTTC | CASSKRGSSYEQYF | TRBV5-1 | many | TRBD2 | TRBJ2-7
TGTGCCAGTAGGTCGAGGGGGGGAAATCAGCCCCAGCATTTT | CASRSRGGNQPQHF | TRBV19 | many | - | TRBJ1-5
TGTGCCAGCAGTTTATCAGGGGGTGTCCAGTACTTC | CASSLSGGVQYF | TRBV27 | many | - | TRBJ2-5
TGTGCCAGCAGCGTAGAAGGGGCTAAATCTGAAGCTTTCTTT | CASSVEGAKSEAFF | TRBV9 | many | - | TRBJ1-1